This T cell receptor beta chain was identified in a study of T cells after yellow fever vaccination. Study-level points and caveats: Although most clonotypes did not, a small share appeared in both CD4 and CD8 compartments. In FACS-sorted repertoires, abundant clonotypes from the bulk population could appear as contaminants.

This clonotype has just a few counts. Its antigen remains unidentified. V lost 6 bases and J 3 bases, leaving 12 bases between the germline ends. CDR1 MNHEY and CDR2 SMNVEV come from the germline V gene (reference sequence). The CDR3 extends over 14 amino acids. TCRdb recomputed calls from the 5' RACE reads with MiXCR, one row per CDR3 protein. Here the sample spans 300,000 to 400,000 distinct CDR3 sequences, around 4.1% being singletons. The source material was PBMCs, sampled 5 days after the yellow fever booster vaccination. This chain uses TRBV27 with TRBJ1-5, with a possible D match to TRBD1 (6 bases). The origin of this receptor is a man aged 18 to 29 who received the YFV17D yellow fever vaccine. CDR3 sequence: CASSQQGYNQPQHF. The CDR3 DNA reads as TGTGCCAGCAGCCAACAGGGATACAATCAGCCCCAGCATTTT.